These 30 T cell receptor beta chains share one sample of origin, sequenced in a study of blood T cell repertoires in COVID-19 (dated by TCRdb to 2018 to 2020). Library construction relied on the immunoSEQ multiplex PCR assay. TCRdb took this table from immuneACCESS and kept in-frame rearrangements with V and J called. Such tables lack part of the clones; where checked against another copy, unresolved V genes explain under half of the gap, and the rest is unexplained. Within this sample are 250,000 or so clones, with around 90% of them counted one time only. The top ten clones comprise around 3.7% of the sample. Specimen: PBMCs or T cells enriched from blood (not recorded which). The receptor source for this set is a woman aged 25 to 39 who had been exposed to COVID-19.

The CDR3 loop is CASSSVKSNEKLFF. CDR3 DNA: TGTGCCAGCAGTTCGGTGAAATCCAACGAAAAACTGTTTTTT. The chain recombines TRBV27 with TRBJ1-4; D call uncertain. Germline V CDR1 and CDR2: MNHEY, SMNVEV (reference sequence). With 4 bases removed from V and 8 bases from J, the gap between germline ends came to 14 bases. The CDR3 has 14 residues.

The V and J genes are TRBV5-4 and TRBJ2-7; D may be TRBD1 (5 bases). Per germline, CDR1 SGHNT and CDR2 YYREEE (reference sequence). The germline V and J ends were trimmed by 3 bases and 3 bases, with 13 bases remaining between them. The CDR3 has 14 amino acids. CDR3 DNA sequence: TGTGCCAGCAGCTCGAGACAGAGTCTCTACGAGCAGTACTTC. This codes for CASSSRQSLYEQYF. Drawing the rest from reference TRBV5-4 and TRBJ2-7, the complete variable domain is ETGVTQSPTHLIKTRGQQVTLRCSSQSGHNTVSWYQQALGQGPQFIFQYYREEENGRGNFPPRFSGLQFPNYSSELNVNALELDDSALYLCASSSRQSLYEQYFGPGTRLTVT.

The chain has TRBV6-5 and TRBJ2-1, with 7 bases aligning to TRBD2. Germline CDR1 MNHEY, CDR2 SVGAGI. This CDR3 contains 15 residues. Trimming removed 6 bases from V and 0 bases from J; junction bases left unmatched: 5. DNA of the CDR3: TGTGCCAGCAGCGGCGAGCGGGGCTCCTACAATGAGCAGTTCTTC. It specifies CASSGERGSYNEQFF.

This chain connects TRBV27 to TRBJ2-1, with 11 bases aligning to TRBD2. Trimming at V came to 6 bases and at J to 8 bases, leaving 6 bases not matched to a gene. Per the germline V gene, CDR1 is MNHEY and CDR2 is SMNVEV (reference sequence). The CDR3 loop spans 14 amino acids. The CDR3 coding sequence is TGTGCCAGCAGCTCTAGCGGGAGGACATATGAGCAGTTCTTC. The encoded protein is CASSSSGRTYEQFF.

This sequence joins TRBV10-2 and TRBJ2-7; 9 bases are shared with TRBD2. Germline CDR1 and CDR2: WSHSY and SAAADI. The V segment lost 11 bases and the J segment 5 bases; nucleotides outside the gene matches: 10. The CDR3 has 13 residues. CDR3 sequence (DNA): TGCGCCGGGGGTAGCGGGAGAATCGACGAGCAGTACTTC. This sequence encodes CAGGSGRIDEQYF.

The chain carries TRBV5-5 and TRBJ1-1; 11 bases map to TRBD1. V dropped 2 bases and J dropped 6; count of bases not matched to a gene: 3. Germline-derived CDR1 and CDR2 are SGHKS and YYEKEE (reference sequence). CDR3 size: 14 residues. The CDR3 region has the DNA TGTGCCAGCAGCTTTGGGGACAGGGGGGCTGAAGCTTTCTTT. Translating it yields CASSFGDRGAEAFF.

The genes are TRBV9 and TRBJ1-3; D is undetermined. CDR1 and CDR2 from the germline V gene are SGDLS and YYNGEE. The V end lost 2 bases, the J end lost 0 bases, and 12 bases lay between the germline ends. The CDR3 runs to 16 residues. As DNA, the CDR3 is TGTGCCAGCAGCGTTGAACCCCCTAACTCTGGAAACACCATATATTTT. This encodes CASSVEPPNSGNTIYF.

This chain uses TRBV5-1 with TRBJ2-3; a possible D gene is TRBD1 (6 bases). The CDR3 loop spans 14 amino acids. V was cut by 0 bases and J by 5 bases, with 10 bases left in between. The germline V gene encodes CDR1 SGHRS and CDR2 YFSETQ. CDR3 nucleotides: TGCGCCAGCAGCTTGGTTCCCAGGGGAGATACGCAGTATTTT. Protein: CASSLVPRGDTQYF.

The gene calls are TRBV5-4 and TRBJ2-1; D gene unclear. Germline assignment: CDR1 SGHNT and CDR2 YYREEE (reference sequence). V was cut by 2 bases and J by 1 base, with 13 bases left in between. The CDR3 is 16 residues long. The CDR3 nucleotides read TGTGCCAGCAGCTTTAGTCCCGAGGAATCCTACAATGAGCAGTTCTTC. This encodes CASSFSPEESYNEQFF.

This chain links TRBV3-1 (or the pseudogene TRBV3-2) with TRBJ1-6, with D possibly being TRBD1 (6 bases). Deletions cut 3 bases from V and 8 bases from J, with 14 bases between. The CDR3 is 15 residues long. Germline V lookup: CDR1 LGHDT, CDR2 YNNKEL (reference sequence). CDR3 amino acids: CASSHGGQGYSPLHF. The CDR3 nucleotides are TGTGCCAGCAGCCATGGTGGGCAGGGGTATTCACCCCTCCACTTT.

V is TRBV5-4 and J is TRBJ2-4; the match to TRBD2 covers 10 bases. V trimming: 3 bases; J trimming: 3 bases; junction bases outside the gene matches: 6. This CDR3 is built from 16 residues. Germline V lookup: CDR1 SGHNT, CDR2 YYREEE (reference sequence). CDR3 nucleotide sequence: TGTGCCAGCAGCTCCGAGCGGGAGGGCCTCAAAAACATTCAGTACTTC. The encoded protein is CASSSEREGLKNIQYF.

This chain connects TRBV10-3 to TRBJ1-5; D not resolved. The CDR3 extends over 14 amino acids. V gave up 10 bases and J gave up 0 bases, with 13 bases separating them. Looked up from germline, CDR1 is ENHRY and CDR2 is SYGVKD. CDR3 in DNA: TGTGCCACCTCCGACACCAGTAGCAATCAGCCCCAGCATTTT. It is translated as CATSDTSSNQPQHF.

V gene TRBV7-3 combines with J gene TRBJ1-1; 11 bases are shared with TRBD1. With 1 base clipped from V and 7 bases from J, the junction kept 2 bases outside the gene matches. Germline V lookup: CDR1 SGHTA, CDR2 FQGTGA. The CDR3 has 14 residues. The CDR3 sequence is CASSLIGTGGEAFF. The CDR3 DNA reads as TGTGCCAGCAGCTTAATTGGGACAGGGGGTGAAGCTTTCTTT.

This clone was found a few times. The chain couples TRBV24-1 to TRBJ2-6; 8 positions match TRBD1. This CDR3 has 17 residues. Germline V gives CDR1 KGHDR, CDR2 SFDVKD. V gave up 7 bases and J gave up 0 bases; unmatched junction bases: 7. The DNA of the CDR3 is TGTGCCACCAGACCCCAGGGGGCTTTCTCTGGGGCCAACGTCCTGACTTTC. This sequence encodes CATRPQGAFSGANVLTF.

The chain is built from TRBV4-1 and TRBJ1-2; maybe TRBD1 (6 bases). The V and J ends lost 2 bases and 2 bases respectively, with 15 bases between them. CDR3 length: 16 amino acids. The germline gives CDR1 MGHRA, CDR2 YSYEKL. CDR3 residues: CASSQFQPTGNYGYTF. The CDR3 coding sequence is TGCGCCAGCAGCCAATTCCAGCCCACAGGGAACTATGGCTACACCTTC.

The rearrangement joins TRBV27 to TRBJ1-5; 9 nucleotides agree with TRBD1. Looked up from germline, CDR1 is MNHEY and CDR2 is SMNVEV (reference sequence). The length of the CDR3 is 15 residues. V was pared by 6 bases and J by 3 bases, with 6 bases of the junction left unmatched. CDR3 sequence (DNA): TGTGCCAGCAGCCCACAGGGGGCGACCAATCAGCCCCAGCATTTT. Amino acid sequence: CASSPQGATNQPQHF.

This sequence joins TRBV12-3 or TRBV12-4 and TRBJ2-3; D remains unclear. Trimming took off 6 bases at V and 4 bases at J, with 11 bases between the two ends. This CDR3 has 13 residues. CDR3 residues: CASSLPGSDTQYF. The DNA of the CDR3 is TGTGCCAGCAGCTTACCCGGGTCAGATACGCAGTATTTT.

The rearrangement links TRBV4-1 to TRBJ1-1; TRBD1 agrees at 7 bases. V lost 1 base and J lost 11; bases outside the gene matches: 7. The length of the CDR3 is 13 residues. In germline, CDR1 is MGHRA, CDR2 YSYEKL. In DNA, the CDR3 is TGCGCCAGCAGCCAAGTCGGGACAGTGGATGCTTTCTTT. Residues: CASSQVGTVDAFF.

V usage is TRBV2 and J usage is TRBJ2-3; tentative D call: TRBD1 (6 bases). This CDR3 is built from 15 residues. Trimming took off 6 bases at V and 2 bases at J, with 15 bases between the two ends. The germline V gene encodes CDR1 SNHLY and CDR2 FYNNEI. The CDR3 DNA follows: TGTGCCAGCAGCTATACAGGGATTATCACAGATACGCAGTATTTT. Translated, it gives CASSYTGIITDTQYF.

The genes are TRBV4-1 and TRBJ2-1; 11 bases align to TRBD2. The germline V gene has CDR1 MGHRA and CDR2 YSYEKL. This CDR3 spans 17 amino acids. V lost 7 bases, J lost 9 bases, and 17 bases stayed unmatched. CDR3 bases: TGCGCCAGCACCTCACTAGCGGGAGTTTCGGGATCCGGTGAGCAGTTCTTC. It is translated as CASTSLAGVSGSGEQFF.

The chain carries TRBV9 and TRBJ2-1; perhaps TRBD1 as D (6 bases). Germline-derived CDR1 and CDR2 are SGDLS and YYNGEE. V was pared by 4 bases and J by 5 bases, with 16 bases between. There are 15 residues in the CDR3. The CDR3 sequence is CASSPFNQGHNEQFF. DNA for the CDR3: TGTGCCAGCAGCCCATTCAACCAGGGGCACAATGAGCAGTTCTTC.

The chain has TRBV6-2 or TRBV6-3 and TRBJ2-7, with TRBD2 matching 11 bases. The CDR3 contains 16 residues. The V gene's germline CDR1 is MNHEY and CDR2 SVGEGT. The trim removed 5 bases at V and 2 bases at J, leaving 8 bases unmatched. Written as DNA, the CDR3 is TGTGCCAGCAGTCACCTCGGGACTAGCGGACCCTACGAGCAGTACTTC. Amino acids: CASSHLGTSGPYEQYF.

This clone was seen a handful of times. CDR3 nucleotide sequence: TGTGCCAGCTCACCAGTAGAGGGTATACAAGAGACCCAGTACTTC. Translated: CASSPVEGIQETQYF. J is TRBJ2-5 and V is TRBV18; possibly TRBD2 for D (5 bases). CDR1 is KGHSH and CDR2 is LQKENI in the germline V gene. The CDR3 covers 15 residues. V lost 2 bases and J lost 2, with 12 bases in between.

The V call is TRBV28, the J call TRBJ1-2, with 10 positions matching TRBD1. Germline V gene lookup returns CDR1 MDHEN and CDR2 SYDVKM. Trimming at V came to 5 bases and at J to 2 bases, leaving 5 bases not matched to a gene. This CDR3 is 15 amino acids long. The CDR3 loop is CASSPGQGVNYGYTF. CDR3 nucleotides: TGTGCCAGCAGTCCCGGACAGGGGGTAAACTATGGCTACACCTTC.

This chain links TRBV5-4 with TRBJ2-1; 13 nucleotides line up with TRBD2. The CDR3 totals 16 residues. Germline CDR1 SGHNT, CDR2 YYREEE (reference sequence). Losses at the gene ends were 4 bases for V and 7 bases for J; bases not matched to a gene: 8. Written as DNA, the CDR3 is TGTGCCAGCAGCCCAGGACTAGCGGGAGAGGGAAATGAGCAGTTCTTC. It is translated as CASSPGLAGEGNEQFF.

The genes are TRBV28 and TRBJ1-1, with D perhaps matching TRBD1 (5 bases). Trimming removed 3 bases at V and 4 bases at J, with 18 bases between. This CDR3 region has 16 residues. Germline CDR1 is MDHEN and CDR2 is SYDVKM. This CDR3 reads CASSLLLQVPVTEAFF. The DNA of the CDR3 is TGTGCCAGCAGTTTGCTACTACAGGTGCCGGTCACTGAAGCTTTCTTT.

This clone appeared a single time. The rearrangement uses TRBV2 and TRBJ1-6; possibly TRBD1 for D (6 bases). V was cut by 0 bases and J by 6 bases, with 18 bases left in between. The CDR3 runs to 18 residues. CDR1 and CDR2 (germline): SNHLY, FYNNEI. The CDR3 spells CASSEAVGGLSLNSPLHF. The CDR3 DNA follows: TGTGCCAGCAGTGAAGCAGTTGGGGGCCTTAGCCTTAATTCACCCCTCCACTTT.

The chain carries TRBV11-2 and TRBJ2-7, with D tentatively TRBD2 (6 bases). Trimming took 2 bases from V and 2 from J, leaving 25 bases between them. CDR1 SGHAT and CDR2 FQNNGV come from the germline V gene. The CDR3 length is 19 residues. In DNA form, the CDR3 reads TGTGCCAGCAGCTTAATTCGTAGCGGATCGGGCCTACACCCCTACGAGCAGTACTTC. Translating it yields CASSLIRSGSGLHPYEQYF.

The chain uses TRBV5-6 and TRBJ2-1, with TRBD1 matching over 9 bases. Trimming took 4 bases from V and 1 from J; bases not matched to a gene: 12. Looked up from germline, CDR1 is SGHDT and CDR2 is YYEEEE. The CDR3 sequence is 18 residues long. The CDR3 region has the DNA TGTGCCAGCAGCGCAGAAACCGGGACAGGGTTGTCCTACAATGAGCAGTTCTTC. Protein sequence: CASSAETGTGLSYNEQFF.

The gene calls are TRBV2 and TRBJ1-4; D remains unclear. The CDR3 totals 14 residues. Germline-derived CDR1 and CDR2 are SNHLY and FYNNEI. Trimming shortened V by 7 bases and J by 5 bases, and 14 bases separated the two germline ends. CDR3 sequence (DNA): TGTGCCAGCACTCTGGTAGAACGGAATGAAAAACTGTTTTTT. Its protein product is CASTLVERNEKLFF.